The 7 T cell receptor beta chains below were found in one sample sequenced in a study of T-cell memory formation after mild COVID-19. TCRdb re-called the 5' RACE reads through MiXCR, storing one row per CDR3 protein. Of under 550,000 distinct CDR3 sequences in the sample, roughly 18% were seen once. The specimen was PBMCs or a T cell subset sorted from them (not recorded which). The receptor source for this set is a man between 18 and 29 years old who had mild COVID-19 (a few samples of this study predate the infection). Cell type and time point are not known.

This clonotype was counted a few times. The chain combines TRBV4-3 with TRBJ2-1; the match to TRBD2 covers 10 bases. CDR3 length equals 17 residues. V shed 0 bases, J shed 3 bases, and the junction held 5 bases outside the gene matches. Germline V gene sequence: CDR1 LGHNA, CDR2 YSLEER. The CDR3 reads CASSQDGLAGVYNEQFF. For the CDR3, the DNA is TGCGCCAGCAGCCAAGATGGGCTAGCGGGGGTCTACAATGAGCAGTTCTTC.

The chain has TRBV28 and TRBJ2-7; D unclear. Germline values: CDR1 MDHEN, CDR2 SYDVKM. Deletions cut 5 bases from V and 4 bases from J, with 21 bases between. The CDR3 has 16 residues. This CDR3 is CASSTTPKVSGYEQYV. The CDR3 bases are TGTGCCAGCAGTACCACCCCGAAAGTGTCGGGTTACGAGCAGTACGTC.

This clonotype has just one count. CDR3 loop: CASSDGTGGNEQFF. As DNA, the CDR3 is TGTGCCAGCAGTGACGGGACAGGGGGCAATGAGCAGTTCTTC. This chain uses TRBV6-4 with TRBJ2-1, with TRBD1 matching over 11 bases. CDR1 is MRHNA, CDR2 SNTAGT, per germline. This CDR3 contains 14 residues. J lost 6 bases, V lost 2 bases, and 0 bases had no gene match.

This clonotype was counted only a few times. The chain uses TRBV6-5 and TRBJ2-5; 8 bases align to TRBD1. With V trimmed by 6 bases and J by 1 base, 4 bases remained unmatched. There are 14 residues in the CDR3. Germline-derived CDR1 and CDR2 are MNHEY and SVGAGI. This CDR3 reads CASRRGQGQETQYF. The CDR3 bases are TGTGCCAGCAGACGCGGACAGGGCCAAGAGACCCAGTACTTC.

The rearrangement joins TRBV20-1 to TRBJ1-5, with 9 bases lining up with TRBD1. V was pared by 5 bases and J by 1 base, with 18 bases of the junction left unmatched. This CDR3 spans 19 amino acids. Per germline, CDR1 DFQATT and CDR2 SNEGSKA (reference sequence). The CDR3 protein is CSAEGPDRGSGRSNQPQHF. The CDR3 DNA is TGCAGTGCTGAAGGCCCGGACAGGGGAAGTGGACGGAGCAATCAGCCCCAGCATTTT.

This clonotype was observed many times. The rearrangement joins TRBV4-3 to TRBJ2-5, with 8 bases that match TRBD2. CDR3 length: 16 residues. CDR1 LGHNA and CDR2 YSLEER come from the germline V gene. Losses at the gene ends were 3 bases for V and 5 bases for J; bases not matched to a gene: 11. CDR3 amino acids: CASSQSVFTGGETQYF. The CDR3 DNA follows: TGCGCCAGCAGCCAGAGTGTATTCACGGGAGGGGAGACCCAGTACTTC.

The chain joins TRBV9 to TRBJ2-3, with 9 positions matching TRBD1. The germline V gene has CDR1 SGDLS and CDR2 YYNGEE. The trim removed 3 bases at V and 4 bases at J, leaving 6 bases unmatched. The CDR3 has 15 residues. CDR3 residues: CASSGRDRVSDTQYF. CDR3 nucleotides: TGTGCCAGCAGCGGCCGGGACAGGGTCTCAGATACGCAGTATTTT.